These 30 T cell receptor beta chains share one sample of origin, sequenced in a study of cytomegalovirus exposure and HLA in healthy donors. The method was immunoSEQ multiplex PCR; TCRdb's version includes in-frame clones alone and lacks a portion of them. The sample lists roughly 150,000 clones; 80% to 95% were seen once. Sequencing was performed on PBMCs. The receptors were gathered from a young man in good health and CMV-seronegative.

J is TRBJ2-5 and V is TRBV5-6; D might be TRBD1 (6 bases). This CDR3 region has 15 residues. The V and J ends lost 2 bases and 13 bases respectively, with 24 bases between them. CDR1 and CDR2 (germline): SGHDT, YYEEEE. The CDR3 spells CASSFMRERTARGYF. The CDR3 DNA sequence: TGTGCCAGCAGCTTCATGAGGGAGCGGACAGCCCGGGGGTACTTC.

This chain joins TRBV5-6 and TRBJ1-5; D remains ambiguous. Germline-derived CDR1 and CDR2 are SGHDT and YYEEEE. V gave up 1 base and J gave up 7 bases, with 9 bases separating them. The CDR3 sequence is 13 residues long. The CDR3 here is CASSLLRGQPQHF. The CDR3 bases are TGTGCCAGCAGCTTGTTGCGAGGGCAGCCCCAGCATTTT.

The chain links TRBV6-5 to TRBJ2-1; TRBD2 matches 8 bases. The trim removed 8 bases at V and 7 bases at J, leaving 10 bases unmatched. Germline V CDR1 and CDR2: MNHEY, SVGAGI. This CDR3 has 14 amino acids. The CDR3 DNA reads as TGTGCCAGCCGGGAGGGACTTCCTAAGAATGAGCAGTTCTTC. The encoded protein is CASREGLPKNEQFF.

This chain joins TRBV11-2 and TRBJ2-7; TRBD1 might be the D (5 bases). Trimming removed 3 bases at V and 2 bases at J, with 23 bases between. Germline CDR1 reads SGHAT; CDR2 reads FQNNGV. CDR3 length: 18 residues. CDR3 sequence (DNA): TGTGCCAGCAGCTTTGGGGAACCGATGGCAGGGTCCACCTACGAGCAGTACGTC. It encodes CASSFGEPMAGSTYEQYV.

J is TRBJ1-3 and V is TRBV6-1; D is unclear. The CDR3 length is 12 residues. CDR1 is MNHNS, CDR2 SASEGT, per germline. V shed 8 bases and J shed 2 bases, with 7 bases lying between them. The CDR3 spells CASRIAGNTIYF. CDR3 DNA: TGTGCCAGCCGTATTGCTGGAAACACCATATATTTT.

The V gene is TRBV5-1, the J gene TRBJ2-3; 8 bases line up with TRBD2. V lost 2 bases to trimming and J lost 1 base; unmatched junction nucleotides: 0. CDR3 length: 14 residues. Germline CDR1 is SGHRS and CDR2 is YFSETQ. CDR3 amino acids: CASSFSGGTDTQYF. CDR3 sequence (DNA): TGCGCCAGCAGCTTTAGCGGGGGCACAGATACGCAGTATTTT.

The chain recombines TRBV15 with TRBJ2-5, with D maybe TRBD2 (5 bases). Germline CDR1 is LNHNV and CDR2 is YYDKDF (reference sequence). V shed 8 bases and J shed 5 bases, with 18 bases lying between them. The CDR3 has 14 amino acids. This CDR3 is CATRLEGEGETQYF. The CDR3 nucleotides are TGTGCCACCCGCCTTGAGGGAGAAGGTGAGACCCAGTACTTC.

CDR3 in amino acids: CSVVWGPGNTIYF. The CDR3 DNA reads TGCAGCGTTGTTTGGGGGCCAGGAAACACCATATATTTT. V and J are TRBV29-1 and TRBJ1-3, with a weak D call TRBD1 (6 bases). Germline CDR1 is SQVTM and CDR2 is ANQGSEA. This CDR3 spans 13 amino acids. V was shortened by 4 bases and J by 4 bases, with 11 bases between the two germline ends. The entire variable domain, with the rest obtained from reference TRBV29-1 and TRBJ1-3, is as follows: SAVISQKPSRDICQRGTSLTIQCQVDSQVTMMFWYRQQPGQSLTLIATANQGSEATYESGFVIDKFPISRPNLTFSTLTVSNMSPEDSSIYLCSVVWGPGNTIYFGEGSWLTVV.

CDR3 in DNA: TGTGCCAGCAGCTACGACAGGAACACTGAAGCTTTCTTT. It yields the protein CASSYDRNTEAFF. The rearrangement uses TRBV7-2 and TRBJ1-1, with D tentatively TRBD1 (5 bases). This CDR3 is built from 13 residues. Deletions cut 4 bases from V and 1 base from J, with 7 bases between. CDR1 SGHTA and CDR2 FQGNSA come from the germline V gene.

The chain's CDR3 is CASSFRVSGYEQYV. As DNA, the CDR3 is TGTGCCAGCAGCTTCAGGGTTTCTGGATACGAGCAGTACGTC. This rearrangement joins TRBV5-6 to TRBJ2-7; weak D call: TRBD1 (5 bases). V shed 2 bases and J shed 4 bases, with 13 bases lying between them. The CDR3 is made up of 14 amino acids. Germline V gene data show CDR1 as SGHDT and CDR2 as YYEEEE.

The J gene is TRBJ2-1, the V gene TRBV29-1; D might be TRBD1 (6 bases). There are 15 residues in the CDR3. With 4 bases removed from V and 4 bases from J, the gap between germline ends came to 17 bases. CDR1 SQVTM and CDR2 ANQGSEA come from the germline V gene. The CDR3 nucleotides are TGCAGCGTTGGATTGAGAGGGGGAGTTTACAATGAGCAGTTCTTC. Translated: CSVGLRGGVYNEQFF.

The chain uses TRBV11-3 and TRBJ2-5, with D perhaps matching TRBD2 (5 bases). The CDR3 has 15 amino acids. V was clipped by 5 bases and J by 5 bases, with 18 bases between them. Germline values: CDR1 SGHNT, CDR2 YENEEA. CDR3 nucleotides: TGTGCCAGCAGCCTCCCCCGGGGTGAACGGGAGACCCAGTACTTC. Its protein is CASSLPRGERETQYF.

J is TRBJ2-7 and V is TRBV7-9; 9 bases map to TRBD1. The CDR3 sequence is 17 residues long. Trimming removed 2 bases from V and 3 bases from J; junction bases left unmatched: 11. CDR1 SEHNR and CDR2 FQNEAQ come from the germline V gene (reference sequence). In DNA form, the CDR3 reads TGTGCCAGCAGCTTACCCTACGGACAGGGGAATCACTACGAGCAGTACTTC. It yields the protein CASSLPYGQGNHYEQYF.

CDR3 nucleotides: TGTGCCAGCCACCCGACAGGGGCGAACTATGGCTACACCTTC. Residues: CASHPTGANYGYTF. The chain combines TRBV5-6 with TRBJ1-2; 8 nucleotides line up with TRBD1. The CDR3 runs to 14 residues. Unmatched junction bases numbered 7, after V lost 7 bases and J lost 2 bases. Germline V gene lookup returns CDR1 SGHDT and CDR2 YYEEEE.

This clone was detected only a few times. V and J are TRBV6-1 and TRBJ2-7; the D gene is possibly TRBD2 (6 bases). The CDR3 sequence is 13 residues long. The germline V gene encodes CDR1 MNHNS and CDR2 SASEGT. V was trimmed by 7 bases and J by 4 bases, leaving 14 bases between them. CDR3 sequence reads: CASKSGGGYEQYF. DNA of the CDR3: TGTGCCAGCAAGTCCGGGGGAGGTTACGAGCAGTACTTC.

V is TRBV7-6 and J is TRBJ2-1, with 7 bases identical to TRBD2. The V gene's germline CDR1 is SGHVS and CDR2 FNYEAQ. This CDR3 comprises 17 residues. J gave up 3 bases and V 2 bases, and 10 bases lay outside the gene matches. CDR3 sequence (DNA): TGTGCCAGCAGCTTACGGGCTAGCGGAGACCTCTACAATGAGCAGTTCTTC. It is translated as CASSLRASGDLYNEQFF. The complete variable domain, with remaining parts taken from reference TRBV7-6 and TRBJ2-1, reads GAGVSQSPRYKVTKRGQDVALRCDPISGHVSLYWYRQALGQGPEFLTYFNYEAQQDKSGLPNDRFSAERPEGSISTLTIQRTEQRDSAMYRCASSLRASGDLYNEQFFGPGTRLTVL.

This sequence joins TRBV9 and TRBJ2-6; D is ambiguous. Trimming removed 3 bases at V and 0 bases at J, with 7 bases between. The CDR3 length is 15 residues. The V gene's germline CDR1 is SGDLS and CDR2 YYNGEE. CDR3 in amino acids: CASSALSSGANVLTF. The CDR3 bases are TGTGCCAGCAGCGCCCTGAGCTCTGGGGCCAACGTCCTGACTTTC.

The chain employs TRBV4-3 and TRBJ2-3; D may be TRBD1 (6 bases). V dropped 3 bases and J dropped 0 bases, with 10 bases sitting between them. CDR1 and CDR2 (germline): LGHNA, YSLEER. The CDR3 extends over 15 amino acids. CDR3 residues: CASSQGALSTDTQYF. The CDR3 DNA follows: TGCGCCAGCAGCCAGGGGGCGCTAAGCACAGATACGCAGTATTTT.

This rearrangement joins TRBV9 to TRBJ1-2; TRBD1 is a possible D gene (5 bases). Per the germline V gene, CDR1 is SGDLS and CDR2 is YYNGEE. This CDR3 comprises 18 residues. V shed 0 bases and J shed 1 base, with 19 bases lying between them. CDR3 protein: CASSVAIGAGNSNYGYTF. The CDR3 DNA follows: TGTGCCAGCAGCGTAGCGATAGGGGCAGGGAACAGTAACTATGGCTACACCTTC. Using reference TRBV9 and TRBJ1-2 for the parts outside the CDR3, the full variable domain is DSGVTQTPKHLITATGQRVTLRCSPRSGDLSVYWYQQSLDQGLQFLIQYYNGEERAKGNILERFSAQQFPDLHSELNLSSLELGDSALYFCASSVAIGAGNSNYGYTFGSGTRLTVV.

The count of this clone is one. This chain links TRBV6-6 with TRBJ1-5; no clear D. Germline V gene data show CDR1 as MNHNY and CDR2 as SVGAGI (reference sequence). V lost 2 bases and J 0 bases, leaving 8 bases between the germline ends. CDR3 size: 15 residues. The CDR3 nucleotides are TGTGCCAGCAGTTACCAGGATCTTAGCAATCAGCCCCAGCATTTT. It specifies CASSYQDLSNQPQHF.

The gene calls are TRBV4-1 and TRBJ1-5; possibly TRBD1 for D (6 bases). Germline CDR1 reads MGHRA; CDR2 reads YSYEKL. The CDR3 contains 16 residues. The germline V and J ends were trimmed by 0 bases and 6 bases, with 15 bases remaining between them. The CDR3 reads CASSQELQGVSQPQHF. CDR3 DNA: TGCGCCAGCAGCCAAGAATTACAGGGAGTGAGTCAGCCCCAGCATTTT.

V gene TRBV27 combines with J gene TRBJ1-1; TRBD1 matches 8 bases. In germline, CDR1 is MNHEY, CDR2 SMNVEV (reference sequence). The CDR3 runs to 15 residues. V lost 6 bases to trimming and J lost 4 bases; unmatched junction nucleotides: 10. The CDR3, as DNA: TGTGCCAGCAGATCACTTGGACAGGGTTTCACTGAAGCTTTCTTT. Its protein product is CASRSLGQGFTEAFF.

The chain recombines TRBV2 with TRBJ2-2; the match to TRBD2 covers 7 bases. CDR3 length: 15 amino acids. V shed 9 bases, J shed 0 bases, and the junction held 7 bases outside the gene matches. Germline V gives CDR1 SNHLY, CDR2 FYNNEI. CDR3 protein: CARQTSVANTGELFF. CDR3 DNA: TGTGCCAGACAAACTAGCGTAGCGAACACCGGGGAGCTGTTTTTT.

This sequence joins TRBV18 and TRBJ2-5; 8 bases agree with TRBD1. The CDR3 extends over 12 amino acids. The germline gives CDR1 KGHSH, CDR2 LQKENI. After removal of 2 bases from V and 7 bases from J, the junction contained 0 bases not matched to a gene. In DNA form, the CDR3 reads TGTGCCAGCTCACCAACAGGGGGGACCCAGTACTTC. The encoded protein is CASSPTGGTQYF.

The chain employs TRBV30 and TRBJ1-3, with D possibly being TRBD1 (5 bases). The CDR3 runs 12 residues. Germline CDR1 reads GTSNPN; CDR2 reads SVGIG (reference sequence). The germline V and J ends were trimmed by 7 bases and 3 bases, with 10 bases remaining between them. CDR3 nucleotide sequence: TGTGCCTTCGACGGGGGTGGAAACACCATATATTTT. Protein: CAFDGGGNTIYF.

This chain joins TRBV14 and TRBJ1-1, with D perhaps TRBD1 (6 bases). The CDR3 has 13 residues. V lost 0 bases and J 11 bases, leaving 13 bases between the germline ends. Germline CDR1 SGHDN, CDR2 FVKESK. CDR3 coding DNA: TGTGCCAGCAGCCAAGATTGGGCAGGGGAGGCTTTCTTT. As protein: CASSQDWAGEAFF. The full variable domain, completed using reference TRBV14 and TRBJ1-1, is EAGVTQFPSHSVIEKGQTVTLRCDPISGHDNLYWYRRVMGKEIKFLLHFVKESKQDESGMPNNRFLAERTGGTYSTLKVQPAELEDSGVYFCASSQDWAGEAFFGQGTRLTVV.

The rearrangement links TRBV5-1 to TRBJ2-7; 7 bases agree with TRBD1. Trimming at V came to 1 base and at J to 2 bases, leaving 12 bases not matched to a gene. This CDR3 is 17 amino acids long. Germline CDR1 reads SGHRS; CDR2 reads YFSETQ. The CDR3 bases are TGCGCCAGCAGCTTGAACCCCGACAGGGCAATCCCCTACGAGCAGTACGTC. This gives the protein CASSLNPDRAIPYEQYV.

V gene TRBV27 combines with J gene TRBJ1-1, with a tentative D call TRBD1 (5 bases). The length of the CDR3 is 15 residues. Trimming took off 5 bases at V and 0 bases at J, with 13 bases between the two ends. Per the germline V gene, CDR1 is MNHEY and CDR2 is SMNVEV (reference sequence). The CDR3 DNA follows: TGTGCCAGCAGTCAGGGATTGTTCATGAACACTGAAGCTTTCTTT. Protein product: CASSQGLFMNTEAFF.

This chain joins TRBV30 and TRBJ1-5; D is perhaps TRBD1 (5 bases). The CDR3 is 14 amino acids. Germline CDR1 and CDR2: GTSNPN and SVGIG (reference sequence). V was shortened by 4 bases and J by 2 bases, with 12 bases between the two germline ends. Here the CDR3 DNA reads TGTGCCTGGAAGAAGGGGTCAGGCAATCAGCCCCAGCATTTT. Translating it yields CAWKKGSGNQPQHF.

The CDR3 reads CASSVTGTEYGYTF. DNA of the CDR3: TGTGCCAGCAGCGTAACAGGGACCGAATATGGCTACACCTTC. The chain combines TRBV9 with TRBJ1-2, with a weak D call TRBD1 (6 bases). CDR1 and CDR2 from the germline V gene are SGDLS and YYNGEE. V dropped 1 base and J dropped 5 bases, with 12 bases sitting between them. The CDR3 is made up of 14 amino acids.